The count of the clone carrying this T cell receptor beta chain is one. Its antigen remains unidentified. Investigators merged groups given second doses at roughly 4 or roughly 12 weeks. Sequenced by immunoSEQ multiplex PCR; TCRdb stores in-frame clones only, minus some. The table includes about 180,000 clones, over 90% detected once. The entry originates in a study of T cell responses to AZD1222 COVID-19 vaccine. Study-wide findings and caveats: Dominant at 160-218 and 743-854, vaccine-associated CD4 TCRs also spanned spike. Among the donors, most were white British and more were female, and clonal diversity was possibly underestimated.

Germline lookup yields CDR1 MNHEY and CDR2 SMNVEV (reference sequence). CDR3 length: 16 amino acids. V lost 0 bases, J lost 8 bases, and 16 bases lay in between. This clonotype was sampled from an adult who received the AZD1222 COVID-19 vaccine. This sample comprised peripheral blood, obtained 28 days after the second AZD1222 dose. The rearrangement links TRBV27 to TRBJ1-4; D not certain. CDR3 sequence: CASSLSIGVIREKLFF. The CDR3 region has the DNA TGTGCCAGCAGTTTATCGATTGGGGTGATAAGGGAAAAACTGTTTTTT.